A selection of T cell receptor beta chains follows, all from one sample in a study. One entry per CDR3 protein, called by TCRdb with MiXCR from the 5' RACE reads. The data contain approximately 41,000 distinct CDR3 sequences, 29% of them seen just once; the ten biggest clones take up roughly 4%. Sequencing was performed on memory CD4+ T cells sorted from a lymph node. The source is a female donor with breast cancer. Both conserved end residues are part of each CDR3. The D gene is left open where the match is weak. Clone size is shown for a subset of rows, as once, few, many or a class of expanded clone.

TRBJ1-5,.,TRBV3-1,.,TGTGCCAGCAGCCAAGGACATGGCAATCAGCCCCAGCATTTT,CASSQGHGNQPQHF
TRBJ2-2,.,TRBV7-3,few,TGTGCCAGCAGCTTAAATGCGGCCGGGGAGCTGTTTTTT,CASSLNAAGELFF
TRBJ2-6,TRBD1,TRBV12-3/TRBV12-4,.,TGTGCCAGCAGCCGCTTTGTAGGGACAGGTCTGGGTGGGGCCAACGTCCTGACTTTC,CASSRFVGTGLGGANVLTF
TRBJ2-7,TRBD1,TRBV28,.,TGTGCCAGCAGTCTGGGGACAGGGCCCTACGAGCAGTACTTC,CASSLGTGPYEQYF
TRBJ2-5,TRBD2,TRBV4-1,.,TGCGCCAGCAGCCAATCTGGCATCGCGGGAGGGCCTAGGGAGACCCAGTACTTC,CASSQSGIAGGPRETQYF
TRBJ1-5,.,TRBV6-5,once,TGTGCCAGCAGGCCCGTCGGGACAAATAACTTAGTTGGTCAGCCCCAGCATTTT,CASRPVGTNNLVGQPQHF
TRBJ1-1,TRBD1,TRBV28,few,TGTGCCACCGGGGACAGCTCCACTGAAGCTTTCTTT,CATGDSSTEAFF
TRBJ1-1,.,TRBV30,.,TGTGCCTGGGAGCAGTTGGCAGAAGCTTTCTTT,CAWEQLAEAFF
TRBJ2-7,.,TRBV29-1,.,TGCAGCGTTGGGACAGAGTACGAGCAGTACTTC,CSVGTEYEQYF
TRBJ2-1,.,TRBV6-1,.,TGTGCCAGCAGCCCAGTAAGGGAACTTGAGCAGTTCTTC,CASSPVRELEQFF
TRBJ2-1,TRBD1,TRBV5-4,.,TGTGCCGGCAGCTTCGGACAGGGTCTCTACAATGAGCAGTTCTTC,CAGSFGQGLYNEQFF
TRBJ1-2,.,TRBV9,.,TGTGCCAGCAGCGTAGATGGGCGGGGTTCTGGCTACACCTTC,CASSVDGRGSGYTF
TRBJ2-3,TRBD1,TRBV5-1,.,TGCGCCAGCAGACGCGGGGGACAGGGGTTTGGAGATACGCAGTATTTT,CASRRGGQGFGDTQYF
TRBJ2-2,TRBD1,TRBV12-3/TRBV12-4,.,TGTGCCAGCAGCCCCGGGACAGGGATGGGCACCGGGGAGCTGTTTTTT,CASSPGTGMGTGELFF
TRBJ2-3,.,TRBV5-1,few,TGCGCCAGCAGCTTGACGGGAGAGACAGATACGCAGTATTTT,CASSLTGETDTQYF
TRBJ2-2,.,TRBV9,.,TGTGCCAGCAAGGTTTCAGCGGTCGGCACCGGGGAGCTGTTTTTT,CASKVSAVGTGELFF
TRBJ2-2,.,TRBV5-1,medium-sized,TGCGCCAGCAGCTTGGCCGGGACAACGAACACCGGGGAGCTGTTTTTT,CASSLAGTTNTGELFF
TRBJ2-3,TRBD2,TRBV12-3/TRBV12-4,few,TGTGCCAGCAGTTTGGGGGGGGATACGCAGTATTTT,CASSLGGDTQYF
TRBJ2-3,.,TRBV7-3,.,TGTGCCAGCAGCTCCGTACAGGGCACAGATACGCAGTATTTT,CASSSVQGTDTQYF
TRBJ2-1,TRBD1,TRBV2,.,TGTGCCGGGAACAGGGGGCTCACCTACAATGAGCAGTTCTTC,CAGNRGLTYNEQFF
TRBJ2-1,.,TRBV20-1,.,TGCAGTGCTAGCTTAGGCCGGGAAGCGAATGAGCAGTTCTTC,CSASLGREANEQFF
TRBJ2-5,.,TRBV15,few,TGTGCCACCAGCAGAGATTTGGGAGAGACCCAGTACTTC,CATSRDLGETQYF
TRBJ2-1,.,TRBV4-2,few,TGTGCCAGCAGCCAAGATGTCGGACTTACCTACAATGAGCAGTTCTTC,CASSQDVGLTYNEQFF
TRBJ2-1,.,TRBV5-1,few,TGCGCCAGCAGCTTGGGGGCGTCTGGAATTGAGCAGTTCTTC,CASSLGASGIEQFF
TRBJ2-3,TRBD2,TRBV6-5,.,TGTGCCAGCAGCCCTCGGACTAGCAGGAGGCGGAGCACAGATACGCAGTATTTT,CASSPRTSRRRSTDTQYF
TRBJ2-1,TRBD2,TRBV6-2/TRBV6-3,.,TGTGCCAGCAGACCCAGACTAGCGGGAGAAGCATATGAGCAGTTCTTC,CASRPRLAGEAYEQFF
TRBJ2-4,.,TRBV7-9,few,TGTGCCAGCAGCTTAGATCCGGGCATCAACATTCAGTACTTC,CASSLDPGINIQYF
TRBJ1-6,.,TRBV20-1,few,TGCAGTGCTACGGGCTTTTCGGATTCACCCCTCCACTTT,CSATGFSDSPLHF
TRBJ1-1,TRBD1,TRBV6-1,.,TGTGCCAGCGATTGGGACAGGGAAGGAACTGAAGCTTTCTTT,CASDWDREGTEAFF
TRBJ2-5,.,TRBV4-1,.,TGCGCCAGCAGCCAAGAAGGGGGGGCTGGAGAGACCCAGTACTTC,CASSQEGGAGETQYF
TRBJ2-7,TRBD2,TRBV20-1,.,TGCAGTGCTAGAGATACCCGTAGCGGGGGGGTCCACGAGCAGTACTTC,CSARDTRSGGVHEQYF
TRBJ2-7,.,TRBV5-6,once,TGTGCCAGCAGCCTTCTGGAGCTCCCCGAGCAGTACTTC,CASSLLELPEQYF
TRBJ1-5,.,TRBV6-2/TRBV6-3,once,TGTGCCAGCAGCTTCAGCGGGGGGATGCAGCCCCAGCATTTT,CASSFSGGMQPQHF
TRBJ1-1,.,TRBV5-1,many,TGCGCCAGCAGCTCGACACAGAACACTGAAGCTTTCTTT,CASSSTQNTEAFF
TRBJ2-1,TRBD1,TRBV5-1,.,TGCGCCAGCAGCTTCCGGACAGGGGGAATTAACAATGAGCAGTTCTTC,CASSFRTGGINNEQFF
TRBJ2-1,.,TRBV4-1,.,TGCGCCAGCAGACCTTGGGCGGGCCCCTACAATGAGCAGTTCTTC,CASRPWAGPYNEQFF
TRBJ2-7,.,TRBV7-2,few,TGTGCCAGCAGCCGTCGATCCGGGACGGTCTCCTACGAGCAGTACTTC,CASSRRSGTVSYEQYF
TRBJ2-7,TRBD2,TRBV20-1,.,TGCAGTGCTACCTCCCCTAGCGGGGGGGATCTCTACGAGCAGTACTTC,CSATSPSGGDLYEQYF
TRBJ2-7,.,TRBV4-3,.,TGCGCCAGCAGCCAAGATCAAGGGTACGAGCAGTACTTC,CASSQDQGYEQYF
TRBJ2-3,TRBD1,TRBV2,.,TGTGCCAGCAAAGAGGGGCCCCGGACAGGGAAGGCAGATACGCAGTATTTT,CASKEGPRTGKADTQYF
TRBJ2-5,.,TRBV27,.,TGTGCCAGCAAGGGGTCCCAAGAGACCCAGTACTTC,CASKGSQETQYF
TRBJ2-7,.,TRBV7-3,many,TGTGCCAGCAGCATGGCACTAGCCGGCGAGCAGTACTTC,CASSMALAGEQYF
TRBJ2-3,TRBD2,TRBV5-6,.,TGTGCCAGCAGCCCCGGACTAGCGGATTACACAGATACGCAGTATTTT,CASSPGLADYTDTQYF
TRBJ2-3,TRBD1,TRBV5-4,.,TGTGCCAGCAGCGAGGCACAGGGGGCGCCGAGAGATACGCAGTATTTT,CASSEAQGAPRDTQYF
TRBJ1-5,.,TRBV7-3,many,TGTGCCAGCAGCTTTTCAGGTGGCAATCAGCCCCAGCATTTT,CASSFSGGNQPQHF
TRBJ1-5,.,TRBV6-6,.,TGTGCCAGCGGTGAGGACAAGGCCCAGCATTTT,CASGEDKAQHF
TRBJ1-6,.,TRBV9,.,TGTGCCAGCAGCCCCGAGAAGGGGTTCCTCTCACCCCTCCACTTT,CASSPEKGFLSPLHF
TRBJ2-1,.,TRBV10-3,.,TGTGCCACGAAGCAGGAGAGGGACAATGAGCAGTTCTTC,CATKQERDNEQFF